The clone carrying this TCR beta chain was counted at least ten times. This sample was taken from a study of spatial heterogeneity in lung cancer. MiXCR, applied by TCRdb to the 5' RACE reads, yields one record per CDR3 protein. This table holds several thousand distinct CDR3 sequences, around 3.1% found once. The CDR3 is 14 residues long. Germline-derived CDR1 and CDR2 are MNHEY and SVGAGI. V was clipped by 4 bases and J by 3 bases; unmatched bases: 6. The time point here: sample taken at primary tumor resection. Unsorted tumor, nontumor lung tissue or cryopreserved PBMC supplied the whole RNA. The material was normal lung tissue next to the tumor, obtained at surgery. This sequence originates from a male donor with early-stage non-small cell lung cancer. The rearrangement joins TRBV6-5 to TRBJ2-7, with 7 positions matching TRBD2. CDR3 in DNA: TGTGCCAGCAGTTTGGGGGAGGGTTGCTACGAGCAGTACTTC. Protein sequence: CASSLGEGCYEQYF.